This T cell receptor beta chain came from a study of T cell responses to AZD1222 COVID-19 vaccine. Points from the study as a whole: The study found Spike-specific TCR breadth and depth rose after two AZD1222 doses. Reports say nearly half of spike-specific TCRs go after unmutated variant regions.

With 2 bases clipped from V and 2 bases from J, the junction kept 2 bases outside the gene matches. This CDR3 region has 15 residues. Per germline, CDR1 MNHNS and CDR2 SASEGT. Assay: immunoSEQ multiplex PCR; the TCRdb copy retains only in-frame clones and omits some. The sample records 160,000 or so clones, less than 90% being singletons. Regarding this clone: Antigen unknown.

The receptor's source is an adult who had recovered from COVID-19. The chain has TRBV6-1 and TRBJ2-7; 11 positions agree with TRBD2. Source: peripheral blood, taken after recovery from COVID-19. The CDR3 DNA follows: TGTGCCAGCAGTGAAATAGCGGGAGGGCCCTACGAGCAGTACTTC. As protein: CASSEIAGGPYEQYF.